The 17 T cell receptor beta chains in this list originate from one sample, sequenced in a study of blood T cell repertoires in COVID-19 (dated by TCRdb to about 2020). Libraries were built with the immunoSEQ multiplex PCR assay. Sourced from immuneACCESS, this table was stored by TCRdb with only in-frame sequences that have V and J called. A share of the clones is absent; for the studies checked, an unresolved V gene accounts for under half, and the remainder has no known explanation. This sample gives 150,000 to 200,000 clones in total; roughly 73% of them show up just once. Around 2.8% of the sample is taken by the ten largest. Material for sequencing was peripheral blood. The receptors shown here come from a woman of 80 years or more with active or convalescent COVID-19.

The CDR3 sequence: CASSIGRVAEAFF. In nucleotides, the CDR3 is TGTGCCAGTAGTATCGGCAGGGTCGCCGAAGCTTTCTTT. This rearrangement joins TRBV19 to TRBJ1-1; weak D call: TRBD1 (5 bases). This CDR3 is built from 13 residues. The V gene's germline CDR1 is LNHDA and CDR2 SQIVND (reference sequence). Trimming took 3 bases from V and 8 from J, leaving 13 bases between them.

CDR3 protein: CASSYSTGAAYEQYF. The CDR3 DNA sequence: TGTGCCAGCAGTTACTCCACAGGGGCAGCCTACGAGCAGTACTTC. The chain couples TRBV6-5 to TRBJ2-7; 7 bases align to TRBD1. Germline assignment: CDR1 MNHEY and CDR2 SVGAGI. The CDR3 spans 15 residues. Unmatched junction bases numbered 4, after V lost 0 bases and J lost 2 bases.

The chain couples TRBV19 to TRBJ2-5, with D perhaps TRBD2 (6 bases). V lost 4 bases to trimming and J lost 3 bases, with 12 bases between them. Per germline, CDR1 LNHDA and CDR2 SQIVND (reference sequence). CDR3 length equals 14 residues. The CDR3 nucleotides read TGTGCCAGTAGTAACACAGGAGGGAAAGAGACCCAGTACTTC. Protein sequence: CASSNTGGKETQYF. The full variable domain, its missing parts supplied by reference TRBV19 and TRBJ2-5, is DGGITQSPKYLFRKEGQNVTLSCEQNLNHDAMYWYRQDPGQGLRLIYYSQIVNDFQKGDIAEGYSVSREKKESFPLTVTSAQKNPTAFYLCASSNTGGKETQYFGPGTRLLVL.

This rearrangement joins TRBV6-2 or TRBV6-3 to TRBJ2-1; TRBD1 aligns across 7 bases. This CDR3 comprises 15 residues. From germline, CDR1 is MNHEY and CDR2 SVGEGT. With 6 bases clipped from V and 3 bases from J, the junction kept 8 bases outside the gene matches. CDR3 amino acids: CASSPADRVYNEQFF. The CDR3 DNA is TGTGCCAGCAGCCCGGCAGACAGGGTCTACAATGAGCAGTTCTTC.

The chain uses TRBV28 and TRBJ1-5; no definite D call. The V gene lost 2 bases and the J gene lost 6 bases, with 8 bases spanning the gap. Germline CDR1 reads MDHEN; CDR2 reads SYDVKM. CDR3 length: 13 residues. This chain's CDR3 is CASSLHRGQPQHF. Here the CDR3 DNA reads TGTGCCAGCAGTTTACACCGAGGTCAGCCCCAGCATTTT.

With respect to this clone: The same CDR3 can be traced to other DNA sequences in this sample. The chain carries TRBV5-1 and TRBJ2-1; 8 bases fit TRBD2. Germline loops: CDR1 SGHRS, CDR2 YFSETQ. The CDR3 has 12 residues. J lost 6 bases, V lost 8 bases, and 4 bases had no gene match. The DNA for the CDR3 is TGCGCCAGTAGTCTAGCGGGCAATGAGCAGTTCTTC. Protein: CASSLAGNEQFF.

This sequence joins TRBV28 and TRBJ1-1, with D possibly being TRBD1 (6 bases). Trimming took off 5 bases at V and 4 bases at J, with 11 bases between the two ends. The length of the CDR3 is 13 residues. Germline loops: CDR1 MDHEN, CDR2 SYDVKM. The CDR3 sequence: CASSTGFVTEAFF. CDR3 sequence (DNA): TGTGCCAGCAGTACAGGGTTCGTCACTGAAGCTTTCTTT.

V usage is TRBV19 and J usage is TRBJ2-5, with 13 bases identical to TRBD2. Looked up from germline, CDR1 is LNHDA and CDR2 is SQIVND (reference sequence). The V gene end was trimmed by 9 bases and the J gene end by 4 bases; junction bases not matched to a gene: 11. This CDR3 is 16 amino acids long. Here the CDR3 DNA reads TGTGCCAGCAACATAGGGGGACTAGCGGGGTTAGAGACCCAGTACTTC. Translation gives CASNIGGLAGLETQYF. Combining the CDR3 with reference TRBV19 and TRBJ2-5 gives the whole variable domain DGGITQSPKYLFRKEGQNVTLSCEQNLNHDAMYWYRQDPGQGLRLIYYSQIVNDFQKGDIAEGYSVSREKKESFPLTVTSAQKNPTAFYLCASNIGGLAGLETQYFGPGTRLLVL.

The chain carries TRBV25-1 and TRBJ1-3; 8 bases align to TRBD1. The trim removed 3 bases at V and 2 bases at J, leaving 0 bases unmatched. The CDR3 has 14 amino acids. CDR1 and CDR2 (germline): MGHDK, SYGVNS. The CDR3 DNA reads as TGTGCCAGCAGTGAGGACAGGGCTGGAAACACCATATATTTT. This translates into CASSEDRAGNTIYF.

The chain uses TRBV28 and TRBJ2-1; D is possibly TRBD2 (5 bases). The germline CDR1 and CDR2 sequences are MDHEN and SYDVKM. Trimming pared 1 base from V and 0 bases from J, leaving 7 bases between. The CDR3 is made up of 15 amino acids. The DNA for the CDR3 is TGTGCCAGCAGTTTATTCGGACTCTCCTACAATGAGCAGTTCTTC. Its translation is CASSLFGLSYNEQFF.

The chain recombines TRBV13 with TRBJ2-1, with D perhaps TRBD2 (5 bases). Germline values: CDR1 PRHDT, CDR2 FYEKMQ (reference sequence). This CDR3 has 13 residues. The germline V and J ends were trimmed by 2 bases and 4 bases, with 6 bases remaining between them. CDR3 region: CASSLREYNEQFF. CDR3 bases: TGTGCCAGCAGCTTAAGGGAGTACAATGAGCAGTTCTTC. Full variable domain (remainder filled in from reference TRBV13 and TRBJ2-1): AAGVIQSPRHLIKEKRETATLKCYPIPRHDTVYWYQQGPGQDPQFLISFYEKMQSDKGSIPDRFSAQQFSDYHSELNMSSLELGDSALYFCASSLREYNEQFFGPGTRLTVL.

The chain links TRBV5-1 to TRBJ2-5, with 8 positions matching TRBD2. The length of the CDR3 is 14 residues. V lost 4 bases, J lost 7 bases, and 9 bases stayed unmatched. Germline CDR1 SGHRS, CDR2 YFSETQ. This CDR3 is CASSPLAAGGTQYF. In DNA form, the CDR3 reads TGCGCCAGCAGCCCACTAGCGGCGGGGGGGACCCAGTACTTC.

The gene calls are TRBV5-5 and TRBJ2-5; D not certain. CDR3 length: 14 residues. V was pared by 4 bases and J by 5 bases, with 15 bases between. Germline V gives CDR1 SGHKS, CDR2 YYEKEE (reference sequence). The CDR3 DNA reads TGTGCCAGCAGCCTGTCCGATGACGGGGAGACCCAGTACTTC. Protein: CASSLSDDGETQYF.

The chain carries TRBV10-3 and TRBJ1-6; 8 bases are a match to TRBD1. Germline V lookup: CDR1 ENHRY, CDR2 SYGVKD. Trimming cost V 7 bases and J 9 bases; bases outside gene matches: 5. This CDR3 is 13 amino acids long. CDR3 amino acids: CAITVGTGSPLHF. The CDR3 nucleotides are TGTGCCATCACCGTAGGGACAGGTTCACCCCTCCACTTT.

The chain employs TRBV30 and TRBJ1-6, with D perhaps matching TRBD1 (5 bases). The germline V gene encodes CDR1 GTSNPN and CDR2 SVGIG (reference sequence). The CDR3 consists of 14 residues. Trimming pared 2 bases from V and 6 bases from J, leaving 11 bases between. The DNA of the CDR3 is TGTGCCTGGAGTATCCAGGGATTTAATTCACCCCTCCACTTT. Its translation: CAWSIQGFNSPLHF.

V usage is TRBV7-6 and J usage is TRBJ1-1; D is unresolved. The CDR3 consists of 14 residues. In germline, CDR1 is SGHVS, CDR2 FNYEAQ. Trimming stripped 3 bases from V and 0 bases from J, with 8 bases between. The DNA for the CDR3 is TGTGCCAGCAGCTTTAGCCAGCTGAACACTGAAGCTTTCTTT. The encoded protein is CASSFSQLNTEAFF.

The table lists this clone with a few counts. The rearrangement uses TRBV5-4 and TRBJ1-4; 12 bases line up with TRBD1. This CDR3 region has 15 residues. V shed 3 bases and J 11 bases; nucleotides not matched to a gene: 8. Per the germline V gene, CDR1 is SGHNT and CDR2 is YYREEE (reference sequence). CDR3 sequence (DNA): TGTGCCAGCAGCTCCTACCGGGACAGGGGGCATAAACTGTTTTTT. This gives the protein CASSSYRDRGHKLFF. Complete variable domain (other parts from reference TRBV5-4 and TRBJ1-4): ETGVTQSPTHLIKTRGQQVTLRCSSQSGHNTVSWYQQALGQGPQFIFQYYREEENGRGNFPPRFSGLQFPNYSSELNVNALELDDSALYLCASSSYRDRGHKLFFGSGTQLSVL.